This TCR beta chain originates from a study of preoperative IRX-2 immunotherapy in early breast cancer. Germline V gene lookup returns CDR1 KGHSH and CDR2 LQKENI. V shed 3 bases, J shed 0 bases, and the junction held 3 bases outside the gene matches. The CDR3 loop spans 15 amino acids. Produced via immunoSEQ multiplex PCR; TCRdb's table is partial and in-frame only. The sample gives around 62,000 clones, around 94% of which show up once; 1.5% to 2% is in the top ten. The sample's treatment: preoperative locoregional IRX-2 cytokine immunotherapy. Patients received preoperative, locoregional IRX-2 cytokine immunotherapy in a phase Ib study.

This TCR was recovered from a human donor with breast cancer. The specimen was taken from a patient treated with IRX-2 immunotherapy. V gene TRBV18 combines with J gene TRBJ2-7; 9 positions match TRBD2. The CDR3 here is CASSPRGLASYEQYF. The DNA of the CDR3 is TGTGCCAGCTCACCTCGGGGACTAGCCTCCTACGAGCAGTACTTC.